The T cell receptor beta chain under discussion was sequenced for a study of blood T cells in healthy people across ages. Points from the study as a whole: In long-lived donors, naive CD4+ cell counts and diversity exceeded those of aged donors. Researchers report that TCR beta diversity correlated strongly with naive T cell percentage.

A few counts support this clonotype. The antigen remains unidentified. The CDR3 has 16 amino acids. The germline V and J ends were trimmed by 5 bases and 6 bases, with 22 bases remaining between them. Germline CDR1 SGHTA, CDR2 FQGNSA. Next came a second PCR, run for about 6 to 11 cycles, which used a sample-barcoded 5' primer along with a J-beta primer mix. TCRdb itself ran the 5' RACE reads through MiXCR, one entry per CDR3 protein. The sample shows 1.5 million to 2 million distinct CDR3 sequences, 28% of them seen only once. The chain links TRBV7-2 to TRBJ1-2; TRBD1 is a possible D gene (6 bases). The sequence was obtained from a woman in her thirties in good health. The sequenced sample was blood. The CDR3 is CASSLYAPPGVDGYTF. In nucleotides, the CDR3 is TGTGCCAGCAGCCTATATGCCCCCCCAGGGGTTGATGGCTACACCTTC.